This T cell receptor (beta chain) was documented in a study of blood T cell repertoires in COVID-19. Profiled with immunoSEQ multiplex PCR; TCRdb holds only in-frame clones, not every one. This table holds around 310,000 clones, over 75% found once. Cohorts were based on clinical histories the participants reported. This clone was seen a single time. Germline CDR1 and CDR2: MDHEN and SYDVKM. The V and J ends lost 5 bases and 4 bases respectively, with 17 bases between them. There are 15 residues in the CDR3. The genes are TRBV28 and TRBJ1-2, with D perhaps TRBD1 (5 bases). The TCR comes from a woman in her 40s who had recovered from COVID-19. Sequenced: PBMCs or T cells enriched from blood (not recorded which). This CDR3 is CASSPHPDSVYGYTF. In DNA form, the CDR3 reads TGTGCCAGCAGTCCCCACCCAGACAGTGTCTATGGCTACACCTTC.